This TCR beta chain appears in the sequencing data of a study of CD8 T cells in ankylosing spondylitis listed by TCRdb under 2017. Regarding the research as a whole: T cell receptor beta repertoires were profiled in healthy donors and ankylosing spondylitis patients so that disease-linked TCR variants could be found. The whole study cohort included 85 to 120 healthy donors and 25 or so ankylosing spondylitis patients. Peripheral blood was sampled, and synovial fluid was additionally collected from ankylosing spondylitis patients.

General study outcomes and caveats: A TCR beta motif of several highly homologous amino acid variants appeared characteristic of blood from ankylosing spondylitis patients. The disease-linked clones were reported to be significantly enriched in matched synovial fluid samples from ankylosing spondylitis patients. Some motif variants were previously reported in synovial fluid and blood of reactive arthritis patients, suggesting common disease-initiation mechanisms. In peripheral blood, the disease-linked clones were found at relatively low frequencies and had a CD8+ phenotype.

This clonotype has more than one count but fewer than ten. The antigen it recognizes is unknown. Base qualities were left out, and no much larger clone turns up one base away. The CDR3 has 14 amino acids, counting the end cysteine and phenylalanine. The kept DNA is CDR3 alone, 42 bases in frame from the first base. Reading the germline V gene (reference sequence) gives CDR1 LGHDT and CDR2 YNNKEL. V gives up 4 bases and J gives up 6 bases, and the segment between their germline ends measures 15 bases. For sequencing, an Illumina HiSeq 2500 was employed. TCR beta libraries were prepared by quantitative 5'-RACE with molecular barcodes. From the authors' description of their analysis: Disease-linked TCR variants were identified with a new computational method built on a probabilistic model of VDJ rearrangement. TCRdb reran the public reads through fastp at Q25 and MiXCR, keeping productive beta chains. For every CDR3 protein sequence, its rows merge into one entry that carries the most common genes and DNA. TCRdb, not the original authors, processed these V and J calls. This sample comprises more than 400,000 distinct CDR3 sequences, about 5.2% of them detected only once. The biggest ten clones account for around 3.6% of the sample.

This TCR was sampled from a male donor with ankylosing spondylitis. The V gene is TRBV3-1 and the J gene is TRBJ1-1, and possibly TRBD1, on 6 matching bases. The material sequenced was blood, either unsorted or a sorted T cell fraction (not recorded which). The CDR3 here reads CASSPKQGSPEAFF. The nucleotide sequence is TGTGCCAGCAGCCCTAAACAGGGATCCCCTGAAGCTTTCTTT.